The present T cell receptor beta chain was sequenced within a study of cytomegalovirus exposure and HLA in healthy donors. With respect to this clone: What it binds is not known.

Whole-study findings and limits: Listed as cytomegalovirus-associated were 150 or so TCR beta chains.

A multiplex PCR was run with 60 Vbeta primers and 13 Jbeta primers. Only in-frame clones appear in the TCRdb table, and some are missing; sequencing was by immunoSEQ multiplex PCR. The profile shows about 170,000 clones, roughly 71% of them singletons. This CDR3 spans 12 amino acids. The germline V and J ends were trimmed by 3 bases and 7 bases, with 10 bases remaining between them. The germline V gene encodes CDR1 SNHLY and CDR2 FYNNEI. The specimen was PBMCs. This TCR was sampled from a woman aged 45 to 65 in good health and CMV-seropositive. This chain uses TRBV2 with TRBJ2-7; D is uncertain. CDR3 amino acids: CASSDHIGEQYF. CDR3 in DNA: TGTGCCAGCAGTGACCACATCGGGGAGCAGTACTTC.